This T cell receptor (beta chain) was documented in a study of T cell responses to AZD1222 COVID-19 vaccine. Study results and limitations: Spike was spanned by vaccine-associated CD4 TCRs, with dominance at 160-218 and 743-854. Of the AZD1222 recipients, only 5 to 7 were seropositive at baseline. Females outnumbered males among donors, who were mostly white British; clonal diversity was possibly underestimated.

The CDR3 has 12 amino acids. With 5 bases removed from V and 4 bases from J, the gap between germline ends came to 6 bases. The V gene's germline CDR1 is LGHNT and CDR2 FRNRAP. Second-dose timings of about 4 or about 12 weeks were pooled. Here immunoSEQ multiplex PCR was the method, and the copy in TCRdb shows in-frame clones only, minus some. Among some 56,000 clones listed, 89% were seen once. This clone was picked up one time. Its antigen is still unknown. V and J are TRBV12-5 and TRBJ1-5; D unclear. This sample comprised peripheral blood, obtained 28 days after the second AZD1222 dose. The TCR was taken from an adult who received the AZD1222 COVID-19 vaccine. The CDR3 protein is CASGASNQPQHF. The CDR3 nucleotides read TGTGCTAGTGGTGCTAGTAATCAGCCCCAGCATTTT.